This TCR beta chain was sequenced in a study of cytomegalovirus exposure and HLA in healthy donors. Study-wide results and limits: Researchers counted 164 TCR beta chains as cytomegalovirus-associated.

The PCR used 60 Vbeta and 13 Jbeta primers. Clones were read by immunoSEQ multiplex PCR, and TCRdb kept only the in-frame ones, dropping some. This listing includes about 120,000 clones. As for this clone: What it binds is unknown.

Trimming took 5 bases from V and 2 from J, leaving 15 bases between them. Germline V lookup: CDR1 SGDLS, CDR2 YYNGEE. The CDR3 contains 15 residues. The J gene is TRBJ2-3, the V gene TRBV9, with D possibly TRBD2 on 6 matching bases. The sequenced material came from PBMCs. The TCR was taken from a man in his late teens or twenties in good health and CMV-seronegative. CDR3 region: CASSVDSGFTDTQYF. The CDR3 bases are TGTGCCAGCAGTGTGGATAGCGGATTCACAGATACGCAGTATTTT.